A single sample gave rise to the 30 T cell receptor beta chains below, sequenced in a study of blood T cell repertoires in COVID-19. The table came from immunoSEQ multiplex PCR; TCRdb's copy has only in-frame clones and leaves some out. The sample shows roughly 72,000 clones, under 90% of them seen only once. What was sequenced was peripheral blood. These receptors were collected from a human donor in a cohort sampled during active COVID-19.

This chain joins TRBV28 and TRBJ2-7; D possibly corresponds to TRBD1 (6 bases). The CDR3 has 13 residues. Germline CDR1 reads MDHEN; CDR2 reads SYDVKM. V dropped 8 bases and J dropped 3 bases, with 14 bases sitting between them. DNA of the CDR3: TGTGCCAGCGGCCCCCAACAGGGCTACGAGCAGTACTTC. Residues: CASGPQQGYEQYF.

This chain connects TRBV19 to TRBJ2-7; 10 nucleotides agree with TRBD2. Germline CDR1 LNHDA, CDR2 SQIVND (reference sequence). V lost 6 bases, J lost 6 bases, and 8 bases stayed unmatched. There are 14 residues in the CDR3. For the CDR3, the DNA is TGTGCCAGTAGGTCTAGCGGGGGCCCCCGCGAGCAGTACTTC. As protein: CASRSSGGPREQYF.

The J gene is TRBJ2-3, the V gene TRBV10-1; 9 bases align to TRBD2. The germline V gene encodes CDR1 WNHNN and CDR2 SYGVQD (reference sequence). V dropped 5 bases and J dropped 4; count of bases not matched to a gene: 7. The CDR3 is made up of 15 amino acids. The CDR3, as DNA: TGCGCCAGCAGTTCCAGCGGGGGGCCGGCAGATACGCAGTATTTT. It is translated as CASSSSGGPADTQYF.

The rearrangement joins TRBV6-2 or TRBV6-3 to TRBJ2-2; D remains ambiguous. The V and J ends lost 4 bases and 6 bases respectively, with 6 bases between them. CDR1 and CDR2 (germline): MNHEY, SVGEGT. The CDR3 runs 12 residues. The CDR3 sequence is CASSWPAGELFF. For the CDR3, the DNA is TGTGCCAGCAGTTGGCCCGCCGGGGAGCTGTTTTTT.

This clone was counted a few times. The chain is built from TRBV6-5 and TRBJ1-3; 8 nucleotides align to TRBD1. The V gene's germline CDR1 is MNHEY and CDR2 SVGAGI. The CDR3 has 15 amino acids. V trimming: 0 bases; J trimming: 4 bases; junction bases outside the gene matches: 2. CDR3 bases: TGTGCCAGCAGTTACTCGAGGACAGGGGGAAACACCATATATTTT. Residues: CASSYSRTGGNTIYF.

The genes are TRBV5-4 and TRBJ1-6, with 8 bases identical to TRBD1. V dropped 3 bases and J dropped 7; count of bases not matched to a gene: 6. Germline V CDR1 and CDR2: SGHNT, YYREEE (reference sequence). The CDR3 consists of 15 residues. The CDR3 loop is CASSSTTGGNSPLHF. The DNA of the CDR3 is TGTGCCAGCAGCTCAACAACAGGGGGGAATTCACCCCTCCACTTT.

This rearrangement joins TRBV7-2 to TRBJ2-5; TRBD2 agrees at 13 bases. Germline CDR1 SGHTA, CDR2 FQGNSA. This CDR3 comprises 15 residues. V trimming: 5 bases; J trimming: 7 bases; junction bases outside the gene matches: 7. The CDR3 sequence is CASSPTSGREGTQYF. CDR3 nucleotide sequence: TGTGCCAGCAGCCCAACTAGCGGGAGGGAAGGGACCCAGTACTTC.

The CDR3 DNA is TGTGCCAGCTCGGCGGACACCGGGGAGCTGTTTTTT. This sequence encodes CASSADTGELFF. The V and J genes are TRBV9 and TRBJ2-2; the D is unclear. V lost 7 bases and J 3 bases, leaving 7 bases between the germline ends. Germline V lookup: CDR1 SGDLS, CDR2 YYNGEE. The CDR3 length is 12 residues.

This rearrangement joins TRBV9 to TRBJ2-5, with 8 bases that match TRBD1. J was trimmed by 2 bases and V by 10 bases; bases with no gene match: 28. This CDR3 has 20 amino acids. From germline, CDR1 is SGDLS and CDR2 YYNGEE. DNA for the CDR3: TGTGCCTTCCAAAGGGGGCAGGGGGCGCAACAGGTCTGGGCGCAAGAGACCCAGTACTTC. Translating gives CAFQRGQGAQQVWAQETQYF.

The rearrangement uses TRBV28 and TRBJ1-1; TRBD1 agrees at 8 bases. Germline CDR1 and CDR2: MDHEN and SYDVKM. There are 13 residues in the CDR3. The ends lost 3 bases at V and 3 bases at J; junction bases unmatched: 0. The CDR3 nucleotides are TGTGCCAGCAGTTTGACAGGGGACACTGAAGCTTTCTTT. This codes for CASSLTGDTEAFF.

The rearrangement joins TRBV7-9 to TRBJ2-3; D gene ambiguous. Trimming cost V 1 base and J 0 bases, with 5 bases left between them. The CDR3 runs to 14 residues. The germline V gene has CDR1 SEHNR and CDR2 FQNEAQ (reference sequence). CDR3 DNA sequence: TGTGCCAGCAGCTTAGTCGCGAGCACAGATACGCAGTATTTT. It specifies CASSLVASTDTQYF.

The gene calls are TRBV27 and TRBJ1-3; 7 nucleotides line up with TRBD1. J lost 2 bases, V lost 5 bases, and 3 bases had no gene match. This CDR3 comprises 14 residues. The germline gives CDR1 MNHEY, CDR2 SMNVEV (reference sequence). CDR3 protein: CASSTTGTGNTIYF. CDR3 in DNA: TGTGCCAGCAGTACGACAGGGACTGGAAACACCATATATTTT.

V gene TRBV18 combines with J gene TRBJ2-2; possible D gene TRBD1, 5 bases. CDR3 size: 15 residues. Looked up from germline, CDR1 is KGHSH and CDR2 is LQKENI. V was shortened by 4 bases and J by 1 base, with 10 bases between the two germline ends. The CDR3 loop is CASSLRDRNTGELFF. CDR3 DNA sequence: TGTGCCAGCTCACTCAGGGATAGGAACACCGGGGAGCTGTTTTTT. Using reference TRBV18 and TRBJ2-2 for the parts outside the CDR3, the full variable domain is NAGVMQNPRHLVRRRGQEARLRCSPMKGHSHVYWYRQLPEEGLKFMVYLQKENIIDESGMPKERFSAEFPKEGPSILRIQQVVRGDSAAYFCASSLRDRNTGELFFGEGSRLTVL.

The J gene is TRBJ1-3, the V gene TRBV7-9; D gene uncertain. Germline V gives CDR1 SEHNR, CDR2 FQNEAQ (reference sequence). V was trimmed by 6 bases and J by 0 bases, leaving 12 bases between them. The CDR3 is 15 amino acids. CDR3 DNA: TGTGCCAGCAGTCCGGTTGGGAGCTCTGGAAACACCATATATTTT. This gives the protein CASSPVGSSGNTIYF.

This clone has only one observation. The chain is built from TRBV7-2 and TRBJ2-5; 7 bases align to TRBD2. Germline V gene lookup returns CDR1 SGHTA and CDR2 FQGNSA. The CDR3 sequence is 15 residues long. The junction had 12 bases not matched to a gene; V was cut back by 6 bases and J by 5 bases. The CDR3 spells CASSYQSGKGETQYF. The CDR3 DNA is TGTGCCAGCAGTTACCAAAGCGGGAAGGGGGAGACCCAGTACTTC.

The gene calls are TRBV7-9 and TRBJ1-2; TRBD1 agrees at 9 bases. Per the germline V gene, CDR1 is SEHNR and CDR2 is FQNEAQ (reference sequence). CDR3 length: 16 residues. The ends lost 3 bases at V and 4 bases at J; junction bases unmatched: 9. The CDR3, as DNA: TGTGCCAGCAGCTTGGACAGGGGCCTGGAACTCTATGGCTACACCTTC. Protein product: CASSLDRGLELYGYTF.

V is TRBV28 and J is TRBJ1-5, with D unresolved. The CDR3 extends over 15 amino acids. Between the trimmed V and J ends, which lost 1 base and 2 bases, there was a span of 9 bases. Germline lookup yields CDR1 MDHEN and CDR2 SYDVKM. CDR3 DNA: TGTGCCAGCAGTTTATCCCTCCGCGGCAATCAGCCCCAGCATTTT. Its protein product is CASSLSLRGNQPQHF. The full variable domain, with the rest looked up from reference TRBV28 and TRBJ1-5, is DVKVTQSSRYLVKRTGEKVFLECVQDMDHENMFWYRQDPGLGLRLIYFSYDVKMKEKGDIPEGYSVSREKKERFSLILESASTNQTSMYLCASSLSLRGNQPQHFGDGTRLSIL.

This chain links TRBV11-2 with TRBJ1-2, with D perhaps matching TRBD1 (5 bases). Trimming stripped 1 base from V and 7 bases from J, with 16 bases between. Germline CDR1 SGHAT, CDR2 FQNNGV. The CDR3 runs 15 residues. CDR3 nucleotide sequence: TGTGCCAGCAGCTTAGCCAGGGCCCCGGGCTCTGGCTACACCTTC. This gives the protein CASSLARAPGSGYTF.

The genes are TRBV28 and TRBJ1-2; maybe TRBD1 (5 bases). CDR1 and CDR2 from the germline V gene are MDHEN and SYDVKM. The CDR3 runs 11 residues. Trimming took off 4 bases at V and 6 bases at J, with 6 bases between the two ends. CDR3 bases: TGTGCCAGCAGTTCCAGGGATGGCTACACCTTC. Protein sequence: CASSSRDGYTF.

The chain combines TRBV7-2 with TRBJ2-1; 13 bases agree with TRBD2. The CDR3 runs to 19 residues. V shed 2 bases and J 6 bases; nucleotides not matched to a gene: 13. Per germline, CDR1 SGHTA and CDR2 FQGNSA. The CDR3 region is CASSLRGQGLAGAFNEQFF. The CDR3 DNA sequence: TGTGCCAGCAGCTTAAGGGGACAAGGACTAGCGGGGGCCTTCAATGAGCAGTTCTTC.

This rearrangement joins TRBV2 to TRBJ2-7; TRBD1 might be the D (6 bases). Germline lookup yields CDR1 SNHLY and CDR2 FYNNEI. CDR3 size: 15 residues. Trimming pared 1 base from V and 2 bases from J, leaving 12 bases between. The CDR3 bases are TGTGCCAGCAGTGAAGGACAGGTGGTTACCTACGAGCAGTACTTC. Its protein product is CASSEGQVVTYEQYF.

This chain joins TRBV10-1 and TRBJ2-1, with TRBD2 matching over 14 bases. After removal of 6 bases from V and 0 bases from J, the junction contained 7 bases not matched to a gene. The CDR3 spans 18 residues. Germline CDR1 is WNHNN and CDR2 is SYGVQD (reference sequence). CDR3 sequence (DNA): TGCGCCAGCAGAGCGGGGGGACTAGCGGGAGTCTCCTACAATGAGCAGTTCTTC. This sequence encodes CASRAGGLAGVSYNEQFF.

This clone was counted between two and nine times. V gene TRBV11-3 combines with J gene TRBJ1-4, with D uncertain. Trimming pared 2 bases from V and 5 bases from J, leaving 21 bases between. The CDR3 covers 18 residues. The germline gives CDR1 SGHNT, CDR2 YENEEA. CDR3 sequence: CASSLSTRVMQGNEKLFF. In nucleotides, the CDR3 is TGTGCCAGCAGCTTAAGCACCCGGGTAATGCAAGGAAATGAAAAACTGTTTTTT. The whole variable domain, filled in from reference TRBV11-3 and TRBJ1-4, reads EAGVVQSPRYKIIEKKQPVAFWCNPISGHNTLYWYLQNLGQGPELLIRYENEEAVDDSQLPKDRFSAERLKGVDSTLKIQPAELGDSAVYLCASSLSTRVMQGNEKLFFGSGTQLSVL.

V gene TRBV5-1 combines with J gene TRBJ2-7; D is perhaps TRBD2 (6 bases). V was pared by 4 bases and J by 4 bases, with 15 bases between. Germline V CDR1 and CDR2: SGHRS, YFSETQ. The CDR3 contains 14 residues. CDR3 in amino acids: CASSPDPGGYEQYF. The CDR3 DNA sequence: TGCGCCAGCAGCCCGGACCCCGGAGGGTACGAGCAGTACTTC.

The V gene is TRBV7-8, the J gene TRBJ2-7; TRBD1 might be the D (5 bases). CDR3 length: 19 residues. Germline CDR1 and CDR2: SGHVS and FQNEAQ. Trimming stripped 1 base from V and 0 bases from J, with 22 bases between. CDR3 DNA: TGTGCCAGCAGCTTAGGAGCCAGGGCGAGTACCAGGAGCTCCTACGAGCAGTACTTC. Translation gives CASSLGARASTRSSYEQYF. The full variable domain, with the rest looked up from reference TRBV7-8 and TRBJ2-7, is GAGVSQSPRYKVAKRGQDVALRCDPISGHVSLFWYQQALGQGPEFLTYFQNEAQLDKSGLPSDRFFAERPEGSVSTLKIQRTQQEDSAVYLCASSLGARASTRSSYEQYFGPGTRLTVT.

The V call is TRBV4-1, the J call TRBJ1-1; 9 positions match TRBD1. Losses at the gene ends were 2 bases for V and 0 bases for J; bases not matched to a gene: 16. Germline values: CDR1 MGHRA, CDR2 YSYEKL. The CDR3 consists of 20 residues. The CDR3 DNA reads TGCGCCAGCAGCCAAATACGACAGGGGGACCGTTATACTATGAACACTGAAGCTTTCTTT. Translating it yields CASSQIRQGDRYTMNTEAFF.

The count of this clone is one. V and J are TRBV9 and TRBJ2-2; D is perhaps TRBD2 (7 bases). From germline, CDR1 is SGDLS and CDR2 YYNGEE. V lost 4 bases, J lost 6 bases, and 13 bases lay in between. The length of the CDR3 is 14 residues. CDR3 amino acids: CASSPGGGAGELFF. DNA for the CDR3: TGTGCCAGCAGCCCGGGGGGCGGGGCCGGGGAGCTGTTTTTT.

J is TRBJ1-1 and V is TRBV9; 8 bases are shared with TRBD1. The CDR3 totals 15 residues. Germline V gene lookup returns CDR1 SGDLS and CDR2 YYNGEE. Trimming cost V 4 bases and J 7 bases; bases outside gene matches: 12. CDR3 residues: CASSPATGEESEAFF. The DNA for the CDR3 is TGTGCCAGCAGCCCCGCGACAGGGGAAGAGAGTGAAGCTTTCTTT. Using reference TRBV9 and TRBJ1-1 for the parts outside the CDR3, the full variable domain is DSGVTQTPKHLITATGQRVTLRCSPRSGDLSVYWYQQSLDQGLQFLIQYYNGEERAKGNILERFSAQQFPDLHSELNLSSLELGDSALYFCASSPATGEESEAFFGQGTRLTVV.

This chain links TRBV15 with TRBJ2-1; the match to TRBD2 covers 9 bases. Germline V lookup: CDR1 LNHNV, CDR2 YYDKDF (reference sequence). The junction had 11 bases not matched to a gene; V was cut back by 2 bases and J by 6 bases. CDR3 length: 17 amino acids. The CDR3 spells CATSRREGSGGLNEQFF. DNA for the CDR3: TGTGCCACCAGCAGAAGAGAGGGTAGCGGGGGCCTCAATGAGCAGTTCTTC.

The CDR3 bases are TGTGCCAGCAGCTTAAGGACAGGGCCTTATAATTCACCCCTCCACTTT. Its translation: CASSLRTGPYNSPLHF. The chain recombines TRBV13 with TRBJ1-6; 8 bases are shared with TRBD1. J gave up 4 bases and V 2 bases, and 4 bases lay outside the gene matches. The CDR3 has 16 amino acids. In germline, CDR1 is PRHDT, CDR2 FYEKMQ (reference sequence).